These 25 T cell receptor beta chains were all obtained from the same sample, sequenced in a study of metastatic and nonmetastatic thyroid tumors. The entire patient cohort was treatment-naive prior to thyroid surgery. TCRdb re-called the PCR reads through MiXCR. The table has 7,000 to 8,500 clones, under 30% seen once. Specimen: adjacent normal tissue. These TCRs come from a male donor with papillary thyroid cancer or a benign thyroid nodule (not recorded which). Some clones in this sample may be carry-over from other donors' samples.

By proportion, this clone is medium-sized. The chain is built from TRBV5-1 and TRBJ1-1, with D perhaps matching TRBD1 (5 bases). The germline V and J ends were trimmed by 1 base and 8 bases, with 12 bases remaining between them. CDR1 and CDR2 from the germline V gene are SGHRS and YFSETQ. This CDR3 comprises 13 residues. The CDR3 DNA reads TGCGCCAGCAGCTTGACTGCCGGGACCGAAGCTTTCTTT. Its protein product is CASSLTAGTEAFF.

The chain combines TRBV28 with TRBJ2-7; a possible D gene is TRBD1 (6 bases). The CDR3 contains 12 residues. Looked up from germline, CDR1 is MDHEN and CDR2 is SYDVKM. V lost 2 bases and J 12 bases, leaving 14 bases between the germline ends. The CDR3 sequence: CASSLGDIAWYF. The DNA of the CDR3 is TGTGCCAGCAGTTTAGGGGACATCGCCTGGTACTTC.

The V gene is TRBV30, the J gene TRBJ2-7, with 9 bases fitting TRBD1. The CDR3 consists of 13 residues. With V trimmed by 1 base and J by 3 bases, 1 base remained unmatched. CDR1 GTSNPN and CDR2 SVGIG come from the germline V gene (reference sequence). CDR3 loop: CAWSAGQGYEQYF. The DNA of the CDR3 is TGTGCCTGGAGTGCGGGACAGGGCTACGAGCAGTACTTC.

By sample fraction, this clone is medium-sized. The V and J genes are TRBV27 and TRBJ2-1, with D perhaps matching TRBD1 (6 bases). The germline gives CDR1 MNHEY, CDR2 SMNVEV (reference sequence). The CDR3 is 16 amino acids. V lost 5 bases, J lost 4 bases, and 18 bases lay in between. DNA for the CDR3: TGTGCCAGCAGTACGTCAGGGGCTTCGAGGTACAATGAGCAGTTCTTC. This gives the protein CASSTSGASRYNEQFF.

The J gene is TRBJ1-6, the V gene TRBV11-2; D gene unclear. The germline V gene has CDR1 SGHAT and CDR2 FQNNGV. Trimming shortened V by 5 bases and J by 5 bases, and 16 bases separated the two germline ends. CDR3 size: 16 residues. The CDR3 loop is CASSPAPRTHNSPLHF. The DNA for the CDR3 is TGTGCCAGCAGCCCGGCCCCACGAACCCATAATTCACCCCTCCACTTT.

CDR3 nucleotide sequence: TGTGCCAGCAGTGAAAACCGTCCTTCCGGGACAGGGATGTTTAAGGAAAAACTGTTTTTT. Its protein is CASSENRPSGTGMFKEKLFF. The chain links TRBV6-1 to TRBJ1-4, with 9 nucleotides matching TRBD1. This CDR3 spans 20 amino acids. The trim removed 2 bases at V and 8 bases at J, leaving 21 bases unmatched. Germline V CDR1 and CDR2: MNHNS, SASEGT.

This clone was seen a few times. V and J are TRBV10-2 and TRBJ1-3; the D gene is possibly TRBD1 (5 bases). The CDR3 has 15 amino acids. Trimming took 5 bases from V and 0 from J, leaving 11 bases between them. CDR1 is WSHSY and CDR2 is SAAADI in the germline V gene. The CDR3: CASSSTGLSGNTIYF. The CDR3 bases are TGCGCCAGCAGTAGTACAGGCCTCTCTGGAAACACCATATATTTT.

This sequence joins TRBV11-3 and TRBJ2-7, with D possibly TRBD1 on 5 matching bases. The CDR3 runs 12 residues. Deletions cut 5 bases from V and 6 bases from J, with 11 bases between. Germline loops: CDR1 SGHNT, CDR2 YENEEA. The CDR3 DNA reads TGTGCCAGCAGCCCCGGACACGCCGAGCAGTACTTC. This sequence encodes CASSPGHAEQYF.

This clone was observed a handful of times. J is TRBJ1-5 and V is TRBV27, with TRBD1 as a possible D gene (5 bases). CDR1 MNHEY and CDR2 SMNVEV come from the germline V gene (reference sequence). The CDR3 loop spans 15 amino acids. Trimming took off 6 bases at V and 1 base at J, with 13 bases between the two ends. Written as DNA, the CDR3 is TGTGCCAGCAGACCTACGGGGGGAAGCAATCAGCCCCAGCATTTT. Its protein product is CASRPTGGSNQPQHF.

This clone is medium-sized (0.01 to 0.1%) by share. The rearrangement links TRBV2 to TRBJ1-6; D ambiguous. CDR3 size: 14 residues. Trimming shortened V by 6 bases and J by 8 bases, and 14 bases separated the two germline ends. Germline V gene lookup returns CDR1 SNHLY and CDR2 FYNNEI. The CDR3 is CASRSTRSDSPLHF. The CDR3, as DNA: TGTGCCAGCAGGTCGACGAGGTCAGATTCACCCCTCCACTTT. The full variable domain, with the rest looked up from reference TRBV2 and TRBJ1-6, is EPEVTQTPSHQVTQMGQEVILRCVPISNHLYFYWYRQILGQKVEFLVSFYNNEISEKSEIFDDQFSVERPDGSNFTLKIRSTKLEDSAMYFCASRSTRSDSPLHFGNGTRLTVT.

The V and J genes are TRBV27 and TRBJ1-1; 7 bases are a match to TRBD1. Trimming cost V 5 bases and J 10 bases; bases outside gene matches: 25. The CDR3 extends over 18 amino acids. CDR1 and CDR2 from the germline V gene are MNHEY and SMNVEV (reference sequence). The CDR3 sequence is CASSTESPGQLRGLGAFF. As DNA, the CDR3 is TGTGCCAGCAGTACGGAATCCCCGGGACAGTTACGTGGGCTCGGAGCTTTCTTT.

This clone was counted between two and nine times. The rearrangement uses TRBV19 and TRBJ2-7, with a weak D call TRBD1 (6 bases). The germline V gene encodes CDR1 LNHDA and CDR2 SQIVND (reference sequence). This CDR3 spans 11 amino acids. The V gene lost 7 bases and the J gene lost 3 bases, with 7 bases spanning the gap. CDR3 sequence (DNA): TGTGCCAGTAAGGGGGACTACGAGCAGTACTTC. Translation: CASKGDYEQYF.

This clone is medium-sized by share. The J gene is TRBJ2-5, the V gene TRBV6-1, with D maybe TRBD2 (5 bases). The V gene's germline CDR1 is MNHNS and CDR2 SASEGT. Trimming took 0 bases from V and 5 from J, leaving 7 bases between them. The length of the CDR3 is 13 residues. CDR3 in amino acids: CASSEAPGETQYF. The DNA of the CDR3 is TGTGCCAGCAGTGAAGCCCCGGGGGAGACCCAGTACTTC.

The chain uses TRBV6-1 and TRBJ1-1; D ambiguous. Per germline, CDR1 MNHNS and CDR2 SASEGT. The CDR3 covers 11 residues. The germline V and J ends were trimmed by 5 bases and 5 bases, with 6 bases remaining between them. The CDR3 nucleotides read TGTGCCAGCAGTACGACTACTGAAGCTTTCTTT. Translation: CASSTTTEAFF.

This clone was detected only a few times. The chain employs TRBV2 and TRBJ2-7; 11 bases agree with TRBD2. V gave up 8 bases and J gave up 4 bases; unmatched junction bases: 7. The CDR3 runs to 14 residues. The germline V gene has CDR1 SNHLY and CDR2 FYNNEI. The CDR3 bases are TGTGCCAGCGGGGGACTAGCGGATACTTACGAGCAGTACTTC. Translated: CASGGLADTYEQYF. Full variable domain (missing parts from reference TRBV2 and TRBJ2-7): EPEVTQTPSHQVTQMGQEVILRCVPISNHLYFYWYRQILGQKVEFLVSFYNNEISEKSEIFDDQFSVERPDGSNFTLKIRSTKLEDSAMYFCASGGLADTYEQYFGPGTRLTVT.

This clone was observed a single time. This sequence joins TRBV5-6 and TRBJ2-2; D remains ambiguous. This CDR3 region has 12 residues. The ends were cut back, 1 base at V and 6 bases at J, with 4 bases in the middle. Germline loops: CDR1 SGHDT, CDR2 YYEEEE. Here the CDR3 DNA reads TGTGCCAGCAGCTTGTGGTCCGGGGAGCTGTTTTTT. Translation: CASSLWSGELFF.

V and J are TRBV30 and TRBJ1-4; 8 nucleotides match TRBD1. Germline V CDR1 and CDR2: GTSNPN, SVGIG (reference sequence). The CDR3 runs 13 residues. Trimming at V came to 2 bases and at J to 7 bases, leaving 3 bases not matched to a gene. CDR3 sequence (DNA): TGTGCCTGGAGTAGGACAGGGATTGAAAAACTGTTTTTT. It encodes CAWSRTGIEKLFF.

With regard to this clone: A much larger clone sits a single nucleotide away, making a read error possible. This is likely a read error, given that the CDR3 carries no conserved phenylalanine or tryptophan at its end. The chain joins TRBV5-1 to TRBJ2-2; the D is unclear. Germline CDR1 is SGHRS and CDR2 is YFSETQ. The CDR3 is 12 residues long. Between the trimmed V and J ends, which lost 2 bases and 6 bases, there was a span of 5 bases. The CDR3: CASSFPAGELFL. CDR3 coding DNA: TGCGCCAGCAGCTTCCCAGCCGGGGAGCTGTTTTTA.

The rearrangement links TRBV20-1 to TRBJ2-1, with TRBD2 matching 8 bases. V gave up 3 bases and J gave up 2 bases; unmatched junction bases: 9. CDR1 and CDR2 (germline): DFQATT, SNEGSKA (reference sequence). This CDR3 region has 16 residues. The CDR3 protein is CSARPETSVAYNEQFF. The DNA for the CDR3 is TGCAGTGCTAGGCCTGAGACTAGCGTCGCCTACAATGAGCAGTTCTTC.

As for this clone: Mismatch with germline at one junction end may stem from a read error. V is TRBV20-1 and J is TRBJ1-3; unclear D gene. The germline V gene has CDR1 DFQATT and CDR2 SNEGSKA (reference sequence). The CDR3 is 12 amino acids. The CDR3, as DNA: TGCAGTGCTAGATACTCTGCAAACACCATATATTTT. It codes for CSARYSANTIYF.

This clone was seen ten or more times. This chain uses TRBV4-2 with TRBJ2-1; 9 positions match TRBD2. Trimming removed 0 bases from V and 4 bases from J; junction bases left unmatched: 7. Germline loops: CDR1 LGHNA, CDR2 YNFKEQ. This CDR3 comprises 17 residues. CDR3 in amino acids: CASSQDGASGNYNEQFF. DNA of the CDR3: TGTGCCAGCAGCCAAGATGGGGCTAGCGGGAATTACAATGAGCAGTTCTTC.

By share, this clone ranks as large. The chain joins TRBV6-1 to TRBJ2-7; 7 bases match TRBD1. The CDR3 has 15 amino acids. With V trimmed by 4 bases and J by 3 bases, 9 bases remained unmatched. Germline CDR1 MNHNS, CDR2 SASEGT. The CDR3 loop reads CASSVYPQGDYEQYF. The CDR3 coding sequence is TGTGCCAGCAGTGTGTATCCCCAGGGGGACTACGAGCAGTACTTC.

The J gene is TRBJ1-4, the V gene TRBV20-1; D unresolved. The CDR3 extends over 12 amino acids. Per germline, CDR1 DFQATT and CDR2 SNEGSKA (reference sequence). Trimming removed 0 bases from V and 8 bases from J, with 7 bases in between. CDR3: CSARDEEEKLFF. In nucleotides, the CDR3 is TGCAGTGCTAGAGATGAGGAGGAAAAACTGTTTTTT.

Relative to its sample, this clone is large. CDR3 sequence: CASSMLGQFNSPLHF. CDR3 nucleotide sequence: TGTGCCAGTAGTATGTTGGGACAGTTTAATTCACCCCTCCACTTT. The chain has TRBV19 and TRBJ1-6; 7 nucleotides agree with TRBD1. The CDR3 length is 15 residues. From germline, CDR1 is LNHDA and CDR2 SQIVND (reference sequence). V shed 3 bases, J shed 6 bases, and the junction held 5 bases outside the gene matches.

Turning to this clone: A single base separates this from a much larger clone, so it may be a read error. The gene calls are TRBV12-5 and TRBJ1-1; TRBD1 is a possible D gene (6 bases). The CDR3 runs to 20 residues. Germline CDR1 is LGHNT and CDR2 is FRNRAP. V was clipped by 4 bases and J by 4 bases, with 31 bases between them. CDR3 in amino acids: CASGWGGLVETVGIGTEAFF. DNA of the CDR3: TGTGCTAGTGGTTGGGGGGGCCTGGTTGAGACAGTGGGCATTGGCACTGAAGCTTTCTTT.